Below are 11 T cell receptor beta chains sequenced from a single sample in a study of identical twins. TCRdb re-called the 5' RACE reads through MiXCR, storing one row per CDR3 protein. The top ten clones hold 13% to 15% of a sample with approximately 230,000 distinct CDR3 sequences, approximately 7.1% of them seen once. These data were also filed under a second study, of T cells expressing NK-cell markers.

The sequenced sample consisted of CD8+ T cells sorted from blood. Every receptor here comes from a woman aged 18-30 years in good health.

The table lists this clonotype with a few counts. The chain couples TRBV12-3 or TRBV12-4 to TRBJ2-3; D possibly corresponds to TRBD2 (5 bases). The CDR3 loop spans 13 amino acids. The V and J ends lost 3 bases and 6 bases respectively, with 10 bases between them. Written as DNA, the CDR3 is TGTGCCAGCAGTTTGGGCGGGTTTGATACGCAGTATTTT. Its protein is CASSLGGFDTQYF.

Only a few counts were recorded for this clonotype. The chain carries TRBV9 and TRBJ2-1; 11 bases are shared with TRBD2. The germline V gene has CDR1 SGDLS and CDR2 YYNGEE. The V gene end was trimmed by 0 bases and the J gene end by 5 bases; junction bases not matched to a gene: 1. The CDR3 runs to 15 residues. CDR3 protein: CASSVVAGGNNEQFF. The CDR3 DNA reads as TGTGCCAGCAGCGTAGTAGCGGGGGGGAACAATGAGCAGTTCTTC. Looking up the rest from reference TRBV9 and TRBJ2-1 gives the full variable domain: DSGVTQTPKHLITATGQRVTLRCSPRSGDLSVYWYQQSLDQGLQFLIQYYNGEERAKGNILERFSAQQFPDLHSELNLSSLELGDSALYFCASSVVAGGNNEQFFGPGTRLTVL.

J is TRBJ2-7 and V is TRBV27; a weak D match, TRBD1 (6 bases). This CDR3 is 14 amino acids long. Germline assignment: CDR1 MNHEY and CDR2 SMNVEV (reference sequence). V gave up 5 bases and J gave up 3 bases, with 14 bases separating them. CDR3 sequence (DNA): TGTGCCAGCAGTAGGGCAGGGGTTCACTACGAGCAGTACTTC. Translated, it gives CASSRAGVHYEQYF.

DNA for the CDR3: TGCGCCAGCAGCCAAGAAATAGCGGGAGGAAATGAGCAGTTCTTC. Protein: CASSQEIAGGNEQFF. The chain employs TRBV4-3 and TRBJ2-1; 10 nucleotides align to TRBD2. V dropped 0 bases and J dropped 7; count of bases not matched to a gene: 3. The CDR3 covers 15 residues. Germline CDR1 LGHNA, CDR2 YSLEER.

As regards this clonotype: This may stem from a read error, because a much larger clone lies one nucleotide away. The chain has TRBV3-1 and TRBJ2-1, with D possibly matching TRBD2 (5 bases). CDR3 size: 15 residues. From germline, CDR1 is LGHDT and CDR2 YNNKEL (reference sequence). This CDR3 is CPSSHLEVSYNEQFF. In nucleotides, the CDR3 is TGTCCCAGCAGCCACTTGGAGGTCTCCTACAATGAGCAGTTCTTC.

This clonotype was counted only a few times. This sequence joins TRBV7-9 and TRBJ1-1; weak D call: TRBD1 (6 bases). The CDR3 has 15 residues. V shed 4 bases and J shed 8 bases, with 20 bases lying between them. Germline V CDR1 and CDR2: SEHNR, FQNEAQ (reference sequence). The CDR3 here is CASSSRVKTGAEAFF. The CDR3 nucleotides are TGTGCCAGCAGCTCCCGAGTTAAGACAGGTGCCGAAGCTTTCTTT.

The rearrangement links TRBV2 to TRBJ1-2; D possibly corresponds to TRBD1 (6 bases). The germline gives CDR1 SNHLY, CDR2 FYNNEI. This CDR3 spans 13 amino acids. V was trimmed by 9 bases and J by 7 bases, leaving 18 bases between them. For the CDR3, the DNA is TGTGCCAGTCGTCACACAGGGCATCGTGGCTACACCTTC. Translating gives CASRHTGHRGYTF.

This clonotype was seen repeatedly, ten times or more. The chain employs TRBV5-1 and TRBJ2-7; D is unclear. Trimming removed 0 bases from V and 2 bases from J, with 12 bases in between. CDR1 is SGHRS, CDR2 YFSETQ, per germline. This CDR3 is built from 15 residues. The CDR3 DNA sequence: TGCGCCAGCAGCTTGGAGATCAGCCCAACCTACGAGCAGTACTTC. Translating gives CASSLEISPTYEQYF.

The rearrangement joins TRBV30 to TRBJ2-3, with D unclear. Germline CDR1 GTSNPN, CDR2 SVGIG (reference sequence). This CDR3 spans 13 amino acids. The V gene lost 3 bases and the J gene lost 0 bases, with 7 bases spanning the gap. CDR3 bases: TGTGCCTGGAGCACAGACAGCACAGATACGCAGTATTTT. This translates into CAWSTDSTDTQYF.

The chain joins TRBV27 to TRBJ2-1; 8 bases align to TRBD2. Trimming took 3 bases from V and 4 from J; bases not matched to a gene: 5. Germline CDR1 is MNHEY and CDR2 is SMNVEV (reference sequence). This CDR3 is 15 amino acids long. The DNA of the CDR3 is TGTGCCAGCAGTTTCACGGGACTAGATTACAATGAGCAGTTCTTC. Residues: CASSFTGLDYNEQFF.

The chain uses TRBV4-1 and TRBJ2-1, with 7 bases fitting TRBD2. J gave up 5 bases and V 7 bases, and 8 bases lay outside the gene matches. There are 14 residues in the CDR3. In germline, CDR1 is MGHRA, CDR2 YSYEKL. For the CDR3, the DNA is TGCGCCAGCACACCCGGCGGGGGACACAATGAGCAGTTCTTC. Its protein product is CASTPGGGHNEQFF.